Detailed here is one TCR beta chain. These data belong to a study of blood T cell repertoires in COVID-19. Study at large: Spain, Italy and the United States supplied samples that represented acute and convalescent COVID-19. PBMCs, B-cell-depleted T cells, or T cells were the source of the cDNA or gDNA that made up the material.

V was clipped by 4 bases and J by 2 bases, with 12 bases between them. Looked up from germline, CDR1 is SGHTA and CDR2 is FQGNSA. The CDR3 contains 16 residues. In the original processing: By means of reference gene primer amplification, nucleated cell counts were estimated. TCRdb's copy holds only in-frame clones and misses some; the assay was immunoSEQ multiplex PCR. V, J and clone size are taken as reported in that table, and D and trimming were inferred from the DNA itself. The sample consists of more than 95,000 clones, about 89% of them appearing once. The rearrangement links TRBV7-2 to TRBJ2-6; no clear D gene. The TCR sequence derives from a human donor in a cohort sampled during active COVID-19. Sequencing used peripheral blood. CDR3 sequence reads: CASSSFRFAGANVLTF. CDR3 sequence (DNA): TGTGCCAGCAGCTCCTTCAGATTCGCTGGGGCCAACGTCCTGACTTTC. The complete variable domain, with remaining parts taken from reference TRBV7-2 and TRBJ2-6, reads GAGVSQSPSNKVTEKGKDVELRCDPISGHTALYWYRQSLGQGLEFLIYFQGNSAPDKSGLPSDRFSAERTGGSVSTLTIQRTQQEDSAVYLCASSSFRFAGANVLTFGAGSRLTVL.